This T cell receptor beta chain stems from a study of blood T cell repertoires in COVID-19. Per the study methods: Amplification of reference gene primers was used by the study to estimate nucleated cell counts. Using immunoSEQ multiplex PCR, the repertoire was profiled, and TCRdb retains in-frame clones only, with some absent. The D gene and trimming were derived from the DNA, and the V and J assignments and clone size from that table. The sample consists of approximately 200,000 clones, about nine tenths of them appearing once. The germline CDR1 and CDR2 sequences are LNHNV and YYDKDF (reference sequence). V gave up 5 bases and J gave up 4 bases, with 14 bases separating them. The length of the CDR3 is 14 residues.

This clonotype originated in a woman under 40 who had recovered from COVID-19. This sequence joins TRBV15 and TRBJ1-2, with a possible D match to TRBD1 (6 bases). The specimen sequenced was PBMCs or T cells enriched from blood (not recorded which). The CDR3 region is CATSAKARGYGYTF. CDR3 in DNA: TGTGCCACCAGCGCCAAGGCCAGGGGCTATGGCTACACCTTC.